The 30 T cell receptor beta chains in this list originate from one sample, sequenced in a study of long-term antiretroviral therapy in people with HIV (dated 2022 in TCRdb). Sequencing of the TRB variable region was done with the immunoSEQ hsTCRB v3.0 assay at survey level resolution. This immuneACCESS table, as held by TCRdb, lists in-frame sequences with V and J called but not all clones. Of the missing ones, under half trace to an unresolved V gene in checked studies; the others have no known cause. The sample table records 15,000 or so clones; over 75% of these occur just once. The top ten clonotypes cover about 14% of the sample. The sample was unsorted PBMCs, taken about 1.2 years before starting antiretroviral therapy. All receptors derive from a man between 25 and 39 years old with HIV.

CDR3 sequence: CASSELGASDYGYTF. CDR3 in DNA: TGTGCCAGCAGTGAATTAGGGGCCTCGGACTATGGCTACACCTTC. V and J are TRBV6-1 and TRBJ1-2, with a weak D call TRBD1 (5 bases). This CDR3 is 15 amino acids long. V shed 2 bases and J shed 3 bases, with 13 bases lying between them. Germline V CDR1 and CDR2: MNHNS, SASEGT.

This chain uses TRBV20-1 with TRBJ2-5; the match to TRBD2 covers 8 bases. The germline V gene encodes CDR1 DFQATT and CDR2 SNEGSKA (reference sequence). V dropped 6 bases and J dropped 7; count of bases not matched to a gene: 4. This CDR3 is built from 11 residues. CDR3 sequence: CSAPAGGTQYF. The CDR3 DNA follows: TGCAGTGCCCCGGCGGGGGGGACCCAGTACTTC.

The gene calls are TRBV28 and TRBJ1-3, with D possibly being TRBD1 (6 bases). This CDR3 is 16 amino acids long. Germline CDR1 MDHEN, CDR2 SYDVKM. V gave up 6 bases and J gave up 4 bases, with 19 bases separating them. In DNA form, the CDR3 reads TGTGCCAGCAGCCCAGCCCCACAGGGCGAAGGAAACACCATATATTTT. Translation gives CASSPAPQGEGNTIYF.

CDR3: CAWSRDPSNTEAFF. DNA for the CDR3: TGTGCCTGGAGCCGGGACCCTTCGAACACTGAAGCTTTCTTT. This chain connects TRBV30 to TRBJ1-1, with a tentative D call TRBD1 (5 bases). The CDR3 is 14 residues long. Germline CDR1 GTSNPN, CDR2 SVGIG (reference sequence). Between the trimmed V and J ends, which lost 3 bases and 1 base, there was a span of 12 bases.

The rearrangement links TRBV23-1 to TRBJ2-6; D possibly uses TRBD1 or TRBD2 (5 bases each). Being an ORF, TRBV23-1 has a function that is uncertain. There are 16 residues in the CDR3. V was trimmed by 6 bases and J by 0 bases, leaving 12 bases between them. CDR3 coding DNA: TGCGCCAGCAGCGGGACGTATATCTCTGGGGCCAACGTCCTGACTTTC. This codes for CASSGTYISGANVLTF.

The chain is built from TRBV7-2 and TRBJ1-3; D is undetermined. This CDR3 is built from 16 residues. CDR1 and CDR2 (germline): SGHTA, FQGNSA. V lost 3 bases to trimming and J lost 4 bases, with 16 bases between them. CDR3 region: CASSFRPLNIGNTIYF. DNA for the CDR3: TGTGCCAGCAGCTTCCGTCCTTTAAATATCGGAAACACCATATATTTT.

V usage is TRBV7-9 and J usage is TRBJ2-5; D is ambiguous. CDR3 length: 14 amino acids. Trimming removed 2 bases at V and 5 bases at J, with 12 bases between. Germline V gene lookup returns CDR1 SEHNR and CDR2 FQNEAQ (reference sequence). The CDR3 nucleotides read TGTGCCAGCAGCTTAAGTAATGTGAGGGAGACCCAGTACTTC. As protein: CASSLSNVRETQYF.

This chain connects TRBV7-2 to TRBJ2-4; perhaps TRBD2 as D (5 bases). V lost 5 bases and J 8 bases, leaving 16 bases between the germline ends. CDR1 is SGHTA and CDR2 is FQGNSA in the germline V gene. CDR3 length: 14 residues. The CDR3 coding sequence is TGTGCCAGCAGCCTCCGGTTGACTAAGGACATTCAGTACTTC. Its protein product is CASSLRLTKDIQYF.

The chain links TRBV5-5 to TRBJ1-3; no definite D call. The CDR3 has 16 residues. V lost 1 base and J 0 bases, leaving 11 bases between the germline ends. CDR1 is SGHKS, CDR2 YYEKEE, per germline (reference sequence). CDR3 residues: CASSLSQAGSGNTIYF. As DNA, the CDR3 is TGTGCCAGCAGCTTGTCGCAGGCAGGCTCTGGAAACACCATATATTTT.

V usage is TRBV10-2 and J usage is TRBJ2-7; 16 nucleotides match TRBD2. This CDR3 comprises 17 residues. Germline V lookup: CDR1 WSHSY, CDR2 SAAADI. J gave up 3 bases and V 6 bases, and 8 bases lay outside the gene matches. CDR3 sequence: CASSHGTSGRVIYEQYF. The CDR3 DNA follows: TGCGCCAGCAGCCATGGGACTAGCGGGAGGGTAATCTACGAGCAGTACTTC.

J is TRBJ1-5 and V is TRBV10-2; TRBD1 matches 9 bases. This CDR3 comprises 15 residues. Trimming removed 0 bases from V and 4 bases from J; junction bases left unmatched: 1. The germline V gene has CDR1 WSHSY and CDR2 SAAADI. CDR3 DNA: TGCGCCAGCAGTGAGTCAGGGACAGGGAATCAGCCCCAGCATTTT. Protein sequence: CASSESGTGNQPQHF.

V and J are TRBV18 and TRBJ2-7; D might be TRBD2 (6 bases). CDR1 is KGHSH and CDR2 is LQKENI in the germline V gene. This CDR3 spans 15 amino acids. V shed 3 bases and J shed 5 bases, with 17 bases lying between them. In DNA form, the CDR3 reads TGTGCCAGCTCACCCAAGCCTAGCGTACTTAACGAGCAGTACTTC. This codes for CASSPKPSVLNEQYF.

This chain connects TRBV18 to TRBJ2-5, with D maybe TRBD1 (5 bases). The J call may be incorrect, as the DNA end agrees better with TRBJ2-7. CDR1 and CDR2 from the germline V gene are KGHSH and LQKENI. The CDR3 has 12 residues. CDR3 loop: CASSPVTGEQYF. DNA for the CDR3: TGTGCCAGCTCACCAGTTACAGGCGAGCAGTACTTC.

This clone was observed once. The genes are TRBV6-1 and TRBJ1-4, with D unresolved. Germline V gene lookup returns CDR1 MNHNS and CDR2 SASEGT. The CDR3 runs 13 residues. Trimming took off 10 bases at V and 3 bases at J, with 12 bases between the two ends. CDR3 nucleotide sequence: TGTGCCACCTCCGGAATCGCTAATGAAAAACTGTTTTTT. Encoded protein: CATSGIANEKLFF.

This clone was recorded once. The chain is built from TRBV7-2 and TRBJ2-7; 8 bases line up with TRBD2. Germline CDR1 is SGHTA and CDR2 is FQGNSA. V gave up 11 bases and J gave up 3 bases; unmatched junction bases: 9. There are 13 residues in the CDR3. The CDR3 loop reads CASRAGVDYEQYF. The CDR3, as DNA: TGTGCCTCCCGAGCGGGAGTCGACTACGAGCAGTACTTC.

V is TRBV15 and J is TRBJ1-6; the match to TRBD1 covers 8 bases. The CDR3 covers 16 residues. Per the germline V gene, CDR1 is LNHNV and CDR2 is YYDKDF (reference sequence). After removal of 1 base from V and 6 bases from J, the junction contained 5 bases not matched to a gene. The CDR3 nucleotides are TGTGCCACCAGCAGAGGAGAGGGGACAGGTAATTCACCCCTCCACTTT. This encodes CATSRGEGTGNSPLHF.

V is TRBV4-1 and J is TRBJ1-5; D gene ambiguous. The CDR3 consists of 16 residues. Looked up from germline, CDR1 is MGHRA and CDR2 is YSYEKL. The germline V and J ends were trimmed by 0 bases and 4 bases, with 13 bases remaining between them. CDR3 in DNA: TGCGCCAGCAGCCAAGATCCGGGGATAGTTAATCAGCCCCAGCATTTT. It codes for CASSQDPGIVNQPQHF.

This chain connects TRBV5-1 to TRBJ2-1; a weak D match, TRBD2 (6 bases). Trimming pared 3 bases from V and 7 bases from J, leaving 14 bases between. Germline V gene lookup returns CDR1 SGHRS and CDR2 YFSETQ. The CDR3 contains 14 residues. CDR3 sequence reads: CASSSNLGGNEQFF. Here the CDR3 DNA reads TGCGCCAGCAGCTCTAACCTGGGGGGTAATGAGCAGTTCTTC.

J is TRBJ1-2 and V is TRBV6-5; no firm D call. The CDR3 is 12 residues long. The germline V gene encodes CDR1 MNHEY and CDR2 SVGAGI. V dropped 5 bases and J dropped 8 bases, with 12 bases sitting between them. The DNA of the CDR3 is TGTGCCAGCAGTAACGGGCAGAGGGGCTACACCTTC. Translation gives CASSNGQRGYTF.

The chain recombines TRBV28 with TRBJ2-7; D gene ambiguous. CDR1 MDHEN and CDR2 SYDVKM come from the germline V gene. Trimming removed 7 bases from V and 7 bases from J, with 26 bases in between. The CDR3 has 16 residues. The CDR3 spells CASTPRPPRRVLEQYF. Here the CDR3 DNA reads TGTGCCAGCACCCCGAGGCCACCCCGACGGGTGTTAGAGCAGTACTTC. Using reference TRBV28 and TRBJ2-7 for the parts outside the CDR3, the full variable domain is DVKVTQSSRYLVKRTGEKVFLECVQDMDHENMFWYRQDPGLGLRLIYFSYDVKMKEKGDIPEGYSVSREKKERFSLILESASTNQTSMYLCASTPRPPRRVLEQYFGPGTRLTVT.

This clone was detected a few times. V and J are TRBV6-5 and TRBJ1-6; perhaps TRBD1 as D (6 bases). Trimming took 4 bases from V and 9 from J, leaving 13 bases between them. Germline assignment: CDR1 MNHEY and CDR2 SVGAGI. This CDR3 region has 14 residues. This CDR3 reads CASSLTTGFSPLHF. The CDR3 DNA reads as TGTGCCAGCAGTTTGACCACAGGGTTTTCACCCCTCCACTTT.

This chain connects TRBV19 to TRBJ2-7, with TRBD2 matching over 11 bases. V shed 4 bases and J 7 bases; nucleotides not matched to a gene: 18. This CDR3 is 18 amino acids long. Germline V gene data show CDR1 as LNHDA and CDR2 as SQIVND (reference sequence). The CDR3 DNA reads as TGTGCCAGTAGTAAGGACAGTCCTAGCGGGAGGCCTCGAGAGGAGCAGTACTTC. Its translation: CASSKDSPSGRPREEQYF.

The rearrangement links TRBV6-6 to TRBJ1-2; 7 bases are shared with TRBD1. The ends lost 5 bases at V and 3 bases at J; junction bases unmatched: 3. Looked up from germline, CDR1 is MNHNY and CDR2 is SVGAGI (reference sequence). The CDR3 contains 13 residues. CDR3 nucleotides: TGTGCCAGCAGTCAGGGGACAGACTATGGCTACACCTTC. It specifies CASSQGTDYGYTF.

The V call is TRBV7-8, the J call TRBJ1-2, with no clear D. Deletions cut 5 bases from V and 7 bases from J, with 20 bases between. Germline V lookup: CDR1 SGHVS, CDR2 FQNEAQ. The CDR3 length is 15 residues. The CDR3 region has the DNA TGTGCCAGCAGCCCCCAGGAGTTGCGGTCCTCTGGCTACACCTTC. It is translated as CASSPQELRSSGYTF.

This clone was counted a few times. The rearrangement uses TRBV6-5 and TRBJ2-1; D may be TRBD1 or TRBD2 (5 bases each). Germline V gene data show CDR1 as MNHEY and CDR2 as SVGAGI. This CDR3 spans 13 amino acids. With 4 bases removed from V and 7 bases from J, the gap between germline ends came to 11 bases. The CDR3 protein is CASSSWGSNEQFF. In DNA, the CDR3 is TGTGCCAGCAGTTCATGGGGGTCGAATGAGCAGTTCTTC.

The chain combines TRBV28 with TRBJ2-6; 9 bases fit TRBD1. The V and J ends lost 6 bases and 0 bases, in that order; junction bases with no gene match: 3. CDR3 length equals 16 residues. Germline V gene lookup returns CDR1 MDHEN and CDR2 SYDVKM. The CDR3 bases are TGTGCCAGCAGAGGGACAGGGTTCTCTGGGGCCAACGTCCTGACTTTC. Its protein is CASRGTGFSGANVLTF.

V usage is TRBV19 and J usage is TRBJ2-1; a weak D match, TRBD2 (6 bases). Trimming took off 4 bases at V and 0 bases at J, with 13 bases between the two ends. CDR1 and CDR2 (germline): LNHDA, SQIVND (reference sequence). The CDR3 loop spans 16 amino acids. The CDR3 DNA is TGTGCCAGTAGTACGCTAGCGCCGAGCTCCTACAATGAGCAGTTCTTC. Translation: CASSTLAPSSYNEQFF.

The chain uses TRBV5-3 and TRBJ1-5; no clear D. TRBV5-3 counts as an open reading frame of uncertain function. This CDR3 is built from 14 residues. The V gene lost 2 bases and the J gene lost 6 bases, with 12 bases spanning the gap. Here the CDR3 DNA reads TGTGCCAGAAGCTTAGGACTCCGGGGTCAGCCCCAGCATTTT. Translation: CARSLGLRGQPQHF.

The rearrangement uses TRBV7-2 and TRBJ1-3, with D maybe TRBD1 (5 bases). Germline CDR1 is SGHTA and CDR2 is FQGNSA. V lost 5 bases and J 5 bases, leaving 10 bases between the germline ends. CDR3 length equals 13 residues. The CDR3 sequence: CASSLDSRNTIYF. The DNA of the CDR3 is TGTGCCAGCAGCCTTGACAGCAGAAACACCATATATTTT.

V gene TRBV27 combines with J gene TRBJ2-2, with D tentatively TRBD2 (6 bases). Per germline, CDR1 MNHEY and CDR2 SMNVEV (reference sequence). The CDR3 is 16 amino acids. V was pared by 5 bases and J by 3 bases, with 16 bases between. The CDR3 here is CASSAGTSPYTGELFF. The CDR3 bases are TGTGCCAGCAGTGCCGGGACTTCGCCCTACACCGGGGAGCTGTTTTTT.